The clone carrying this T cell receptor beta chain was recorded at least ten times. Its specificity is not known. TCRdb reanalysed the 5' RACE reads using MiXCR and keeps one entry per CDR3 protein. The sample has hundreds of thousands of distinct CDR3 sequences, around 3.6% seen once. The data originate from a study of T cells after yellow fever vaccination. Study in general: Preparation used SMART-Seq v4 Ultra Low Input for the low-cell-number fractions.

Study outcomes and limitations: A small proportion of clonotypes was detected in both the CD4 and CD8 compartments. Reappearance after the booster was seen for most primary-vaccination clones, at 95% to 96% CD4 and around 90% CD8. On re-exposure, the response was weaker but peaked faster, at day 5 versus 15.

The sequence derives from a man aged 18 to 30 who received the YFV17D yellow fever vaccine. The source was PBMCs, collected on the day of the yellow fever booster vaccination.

This CDR3 is CASSPFGTSPSPLHF. CDR3 DNA: TGCGCCAGCTCCCCCTTCGGGACAAGTCCTTCACCCCTCCACTTT. The V and J genes are TRBV5-1 and TRBJ1-6, with D perhaps TRBD1 (6 bases). V was shortened by 7 bases and J by 9 bases, with 20 bases between the two germline ends. The V gene's germline CDR1 is SGHRS and CDR2 YFSETQ. The CDR3 consists of 15 residues. The whole variable domain, remainder taken from reference TRBV5-1 and TRBJ1-6, is KAGVTQTPRYLIKTRGQQVTLSCSPISGHRSVSWYQQTPGQGLQFLFEYFSETQRNKGNFPGRFSGRQFSNSRSEMNVSTLELGDSALYLCASSPFGTSPSPLHFGNGTRLTVT.